This entry lists 20 T cell receptor beta chains sequenced from one sample in a study of blood T cell repertoires in COVID-19. The method was immunoSEQ multiplex PCR; TCRdb's version includes in-frame clones alone and lacks a portion of them. The table has about 230,000 clones, around 85% seen once. Sequences were obtained from peripheral blood. All receptors derive from a man in his fifties or sixties with COVID-19, enrolled during active disease.

V gene TRBV6-2 or TRBV6-3 combines with J gene TRBJ2-1, with 9 bases fitting TRBD1. After removal of 4 bases from V and 1 base from J, the junction contained 2 bases not matched to a gene. The CDR3 has 15 residues. Germline V gene data show CDR1 as MNHEY and CDR2 as SVGEGT. CDR3: CASSSGQGSYNEQFF. Written as DNA, the CDR3 is TGTGCCAGCAGTTCAGGACAGGGGTCCTACAATGAGCAGTTCTTC.

This chain uses TRBV30 with TRBJ1-1; 10 bases are a match to TRBD1. The CDR3 sequence is 14 residues long. Germline CDR1 GTSNPN, CDR2 SVGIG (reference sequence). The junction had 7 bases not matched to a gene; V was cut back by 6 bases and J by 3 bases. The CDR3 sequence: CACLKTGGYTEAFF. CDR3 bases: TGTGCCTGTCTAAAGACAGGGGGCTACACTGAAGCTTTCTTT. Full variable domain (missing parts from reference TRBV30 and TRBJ1-1): SQTIHQWPATLVQPVGSPLSLECTVEGTSNPNLYWYRQAAGRGLQLLFYSVGIGQISSEVPQNLSASRPQDRQFILSSKKLLLSDSGFYLCACLKTGGYTEAFFGQGTRLTVV.

The V and J genes are TRBV10-2 and TRBJ2-1; 8 bases are shared with TRBD1. Germline CDR1 WSHSY, CDR2 SAAADI. CDR3 length: 15 residues. V was pared by 2 bases and J by 6 bases, with 6 bases of the junction left unmatched. CDR3 in amino acids: CASSEQGATVNEQFF. The CDR3 coding sequence is TGCGCCAGCAGTGAGCAGGGGGCCACAGTCAATGAGCAGTTCTTC.

This chain connects TRBV28 to TRBJ2-5; the match to TRBD2 covers 10 bases. The V gene's germline CDR1 is MDHEN and CDR2 SYDVKM. The CDR3 totals 15 residues. The V and J ends lost 6 bases and 1 base, in that order; junction bases with no gene match: 5. Here the CDR3 DNA reads TGTGCCAGCAGACCCCCTAGCGGGGGCCAAGAGACCCAGTACTTC. Translation gives CASRPPSGGQETQYF.

DNA for the CDR3: TGCGCCAGCAGCTCGGGACAGGGGGCCACAGATACGCAGTATTTT. This gives the protein CASSSGQGATDTQYF. The chain joins TRBV5-1 to TRBJ2-3, with 12 positions matching TRBD1. Germline trimming cut 3 bases from V and 2 bases from J; bases unmatched to any gene: 1. CDR1 is SGHRS, CDR2 YFSETQ, per germline. CDR3 length equals 15 residues.

The rearrangement joins TRBV27 to TRBJ1-2, with 7 nucleotides matching TRBD1. The V gene's germline CDR1 is MNHEY and CDR2 SMNVEV (reference sequence). There are 14 residues in the CDR3. Trimming at V came to 3 bases and at J to 7 bases, leaving 8 bases not matched to a gene. CDR3 amino acids: CASSFGQGVSGYTF. The DNA for the CDR3 is TGTGCCAGCAGTTTTGGGCAGGGGGTGAGTGGCTACACCTTC.

The chain links TRBV5-6 to TRBJ2-1; no definite D call. The V and J ends lost 1 base and 9 bases respectively, with 8 bases between them. Germline assignment: CDR1 SGHDT and CDR2 YYEEEE. The CDR3 loop spans 12 amino acids. In DNA, the CDR3 is TGTGCCAGCAGCTTGCAATGGGCTGAGCAGTTCTTC. Translated, it gives CASSLQWAEQFF.

To note about this clone: This same CDR3 is encoded by further DNA sequences in the sample. V is TRBV12-3 or TRBV12-4 and J is TRBJ1-1; D is uncertain. Between the trimmed V and J ends, which lost 3 bases and 5 bases, there was a span of 10 bases. This CDR3 region has 13 residues. CDR3 sequence reads: CASSFGRGTEAFF. The CDR3 bases are TGTGCCAGCAGTTTCGGCCGAGGTACTGAAGCTTTCTTT.

V and J are TRBV7-8 and TRBJ2-3; D gene unclear. Germline V gene sequence: CDR1 SGHVS, CDR2 FQNEAQ. The germline V and J ends were trimmed by 5 bases and 6 bases, with 9 bases remaining between them. The length of the CDR3 is 12 residues. CDR3: CASSPQMDTQYF. CDR3 bases: TGTGCCAGCAGCCCCCAGATGGATACGCAGTATTTT.

The chain carries TRBV28 and TRBJ2-5; D might be TRBD1 (6 bases). Germline V gives CDR1 MDHEN, CDR2 SYDVKM. Trimming removed 7 bases at V and 2 bases at J, with 17 bases between. CDR3 length: 15 residues. The CDR3 region has the DNA TGTGCCAGCACCCAGACAGGAAGGTTACAAGAGACCCAGTACTTC. Translating gives CASTQTGRLQETQYF.

This clone was counted at least ten times. The rearrangement uses TRBV19 and TRBJ2-1, with 7 bases lining up with TRBD1. Germline CDR1 reads LNHDA; CDR2 reads SQIVND (reference sequence). The CDR3 has 16 amino acids. V shed 4 bases, J shed 8 bases, and the junction held 14 bases outside the gene matches. CDR3 amino acids: CASSTRRQGTGDEQFF. CDR3 sequence (DNA): TGTGCCAGTAGTACCCGTAGACAGGGTACGGGCGATGAGCAGTTCTTC.

The gene calls are TRBV7-9 and TRBJ1-2; weak D call: TRBD1 (5 bases). The CDR3 contains 15 residues. CDR1 is SEHNR, CDR2 FQNEAQ, per germline (reference sequence). Trimming removed 6 bases from V and 7 bases from J, with 21 bases in between. In DNA, the CDR3 is TGTGCCAGCAGAGACCCAGGGTCCCACCCCGGTGGCTACACCTTC. Its translation: CASRDPGSHPGGYTF.

This clone has just a few counts. V usage is TRBV4-1 and J usage is TRBJ2-3; TRBD1 is a possible D gene (5 bases). The CDR3 covers 14 residues. Germline V gene data show CDR1 as MGHRA and CDR2 as YSYEKL. Trimming shortened V by 6 bases and J by 3 bases, and 13 bases separated the two germline ends. The chain's CDR3 is CASRQIPGTDTQYF. The CDR3 DNA follows: TGCGCCAGCAGACAGATTCCAGGGACAGATACGCAGTATTTT.

The rearrangement links TRBV5-1 to TRBJ1-2; the D gene is possibly TRBD1 (5 bases). The V and J ends lost 0 bases and 8 bases respectively, with 17 bases between them. CDR1 is SGHRS and CDR2 is YFSETQ in the germline V gene. The CDR3 spans 15 residues. The CDR3 is CASSLAQGGSGGYTF. CDR3 DNA sequence: TGCGCCAGCAGCTTGGCTCAGGGTGGATCGGGCGGCTACACCTTC.

The chain has TRBV14 and TRBJ2-5; weak D call: TRBD1 (6 bases). V dropped 4 bases and J dropped 7 bases, with 25 bases sitting between them. CDR1 is SGHDN and CDR2 is FVKESK in the germline V gene. The CDR3 totals 17 residues. The DNA for the CDR3 is TGTGCCAGCAGCCCAAAGCAGGACAGTGTAGGAAGAATGACCCAGTACTTC. Its protein product is CASSPKQDSVGRMTQYF. The full variable domain, completed using reference TRBV14 and TRBJ2-5, is EAGVTQFPSHSVIEKGQTVTLRCDPISGHDNLYWYRRVMGKEIKFLLHFVKESKQDESGMPNNRFLAERTGGTYSTLKVQPAELEDSGVYFCASSPKQDSVGRMTQYFGPGTRLLVL.

The chain employs TRBV2 and TRBJ2-3; perhaps TRBD1 as D (6 bases). The germline V gene encodes CDR1 SNHLY and CDR2 FYNNEI. The germline V and J ends were trimmed by 10 bases and 5 bases, with 13 bases remaining between them. The length of the CDR3 is 12 residues. CDR3 residues: CATTGPVDTQYF. The CDR3 DNA reads TGTGCCACGACAGGTCCGGTAGATACGCAGTATTTT.

The chain combines TRBV19 with TRBJ2-4; 12 bases fit TRBD1. After removal of 3 bases from V and 6 bases from J, the junction contained 6 bases not matched to a gene. The CDR3 length is 16 residues. CDR1 LNHDA and CDR2 SQIVND come from the germline V gene (reference sequence). The CDR3 loop is CASSMGPGQGANIQYF. The CDR3, as DNA: TGTGCCAGTAGTATGGGCCCGGGACAGGGGGCAAACATTCAGTACTTC.

The CDR3 region has the DNA TGTGCCAGCACGGGCAGGGGGACTTATGGCTACACCTTC. Its translation is CASTGRGTYGYTF. This chain links TRBV6-5 with TRBJ1-2; 7 bases line up with TRBD1. This CDR3 is built from 13 residues. The V gene's germline CDR1 is MNHEY and CDR2 SVGAGI. After removal of 7 bases from V and 5 bases from J, the junction contained 7 bases not matched to a gene.

This clone turned up a few times. This rearrangement joins TRBV12-3 or TRBV12-4 to TRBJ2-5; 7 bases match TRBD2. CDR3 size: 13 residues. Trimming cost V 3 bases and J 2 bases; bases outside gene matches: 0. CDR3 coding DNA: TGTGCCAGCAGTTTGGGGGGGCAAGAGACCCAGTACTTC. This codes for CASSLGGQETQYF.

The rearrangement links TRBV5-1 to TRBJ2-5; 10 positions agree with TRBD1. Germline trimming cut 0 bases from V and 5 bases from J; bases unmatched to any gene: 4. Germline V gene lookup returns CDR1 SGHRS and CDR2 YFSETQ. This CDR3 contains 15 residues. In nucleotides, the CDR3 is TGCGCCAGCAGCTTGGTGGGACAGGGGAGGGAGACCCAGTACTTC. Translated, it gives CASSLVGQGRETQYF.